This TCR beta chain is from a study of blood T cell repertoires in COVID-19. The assay was immunoSEQ multiplex PCR, and TCRdb's table has in-frame clones only and misses some. The repertoire includes roughly 170,000 clones, around nine tenths of them detected once, and about 0.96% sits in the top ten. The germline gives CDR1 MNHEY, CDR2 SMNVEV (reference sequence). This CDR3 region has 16 residues. V gave up 7 bases and J gave up 8 bases; unmatched junction bases: 12. This chain links TRBV27 with TRBJ2-1; 12 nucleotides match TRBD1. Sequencing input: peripheral blood. The receptor was isolated from a woman aged 18-35 years who had recovered from COVID-19. The CDR3 nucleotides are TGTGCCAGCACCCCCCTCCGGGACAGGGGGCTGCATGAGCAGTTCTTC. As protein: CASTPLRDRGLHEQFF.